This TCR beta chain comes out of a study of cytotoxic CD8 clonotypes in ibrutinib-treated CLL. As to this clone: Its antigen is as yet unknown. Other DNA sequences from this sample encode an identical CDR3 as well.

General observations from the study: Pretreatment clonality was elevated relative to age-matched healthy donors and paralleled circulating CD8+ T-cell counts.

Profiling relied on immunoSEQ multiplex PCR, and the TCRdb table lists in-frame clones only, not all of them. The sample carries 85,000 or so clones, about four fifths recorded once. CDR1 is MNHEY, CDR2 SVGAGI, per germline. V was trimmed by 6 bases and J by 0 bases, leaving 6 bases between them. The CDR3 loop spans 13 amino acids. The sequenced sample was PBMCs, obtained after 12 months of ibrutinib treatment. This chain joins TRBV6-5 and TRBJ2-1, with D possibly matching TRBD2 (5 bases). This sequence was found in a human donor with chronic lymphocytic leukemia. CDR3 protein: CASRGSSYNEQFF. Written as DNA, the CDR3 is TGTGCCAGCAGGGGGAGCTCCTACAATGAGCAGTTCTTC.